This TCR beta chain was observed in a study of OX40 agonist ivuxolimab in advanced cancers. Overall study: Every 2 weeks, patients got intravenous ivuxolimab at one of six dose levels (0.01-10 mg/kg). Partial responses were achieved by three patients, one with hepatocellular carcinoma and two with cutaneous melanoma.

Germline V gene sequence: CDR1 SGHTS, CDR2 YDEGEE. After removal of 3 bases from V and 4 bases from J, the junction contained 8 bases not matched to a gene. CDR3 length: 15 amino acids. Clones were read by immunoSEQ multiplex PCR, and TCRdb kept only the in-frame ones, dropping some. The table lists some 30,000 clones, 74% of them singletons. This TCR came from an adult with an advanced solid tumor such as melanoma, head and neck, liver or kidney cancer. This chain joins TRBV5-8 and TRBJ2-7; 9 bases align to TRBD1. Sequencing was performed on CD4+ or CD8+ T cells sorted from blood, taken in a trial of the OX40 agonist ivuxolimab. The CDR3, as DNA: TGTGCCAGCAGCTCCTCCGGGACAGGGAGATACGAGCAGTACTTC. Protein product: CASSSSGTGRYEQYF.